This T cell receptor beta chain was identified during a study of beta chain features in type 1 diabetes. Purities in excess of 95% were seen in all sorted populations. Reverse transcription of all isolated RNA meant that expressed TCRB transcripts were sequenced. The repertoire was sequenced with immunoSEQ multiplex PCR; TCRdb's copy has only in-frame clones and lacks some. In the table there are about 120,000 clones, about a sixth of which are singletons. Findings and caveats of the study: Sequencing from cDNA could over-represent high-TCR-expressing cells. Researchers report that Type 1 diabetes patients had moderately but significantly shorter TCRB CDR3s across all four CD4+ subsets. VDJ junctions from type 1 diabetes patients carried fewer insertions and larger deletions. A potential influence of HLA type upon TCRB rearrangement remained unresolved herein.

The table lists this clone with a few counts. Antigen unknown. The V end lost 2 bases, the J end lost 6 bases, and 17 bases lay between the germline ends. CDR3 length: 14 residues. Germline lookup yields CDR1 SQVTM and CDR2 ANQGSEA. The source material was central memory CD4+ T cells from blood. The TCR sequence derives from a man younger than 40 with type 1 diabetes. J is TRBJ2-7 and V is TRBV29-1, with D tentatively TRBD2 (6 bases). CDR3 bases: TGCAGCGTTGAACTTACCCTTGGGCGGGGCGAGCAGTACTTC. As protein: CSVELTLGRGEQYF.